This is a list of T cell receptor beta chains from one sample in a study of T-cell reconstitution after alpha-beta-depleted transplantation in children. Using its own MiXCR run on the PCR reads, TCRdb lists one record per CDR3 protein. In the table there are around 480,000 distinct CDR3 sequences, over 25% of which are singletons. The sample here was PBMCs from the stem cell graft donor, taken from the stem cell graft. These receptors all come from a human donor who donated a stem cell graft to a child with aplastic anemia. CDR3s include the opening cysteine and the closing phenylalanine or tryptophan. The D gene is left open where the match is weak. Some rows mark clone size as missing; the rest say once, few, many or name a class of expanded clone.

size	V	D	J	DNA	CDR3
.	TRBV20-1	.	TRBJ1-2	TGCAGTGCTAGAGTTCCCGGGGAGGGCTACACCTTC	CSARVPGEGYTF
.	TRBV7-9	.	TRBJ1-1	TGTGCCAGCAGCCCCCCCTTGCGGGATTACACTGAAGCTTTCTTT	CASSPPLRDYTEAFF
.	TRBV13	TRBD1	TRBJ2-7	TGTGCCAGCAGCCGGGACAGCTACCCTCGGGTGCAGTACTTC	CASSRDSYPRVQYF
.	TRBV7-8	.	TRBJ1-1	TGTGCCAGCAGCATAGGGCACATCAACACTGAAGCTTTCTTT	CASSIGHINTEAFF
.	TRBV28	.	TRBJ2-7	TGTGCCACGTCACCCGGCTACGAGCAGTACTTC	CATSPGYEQYF
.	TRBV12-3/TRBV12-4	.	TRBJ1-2	TGTGCCAGCAGTTTTACAGGGTCGTGGGGCTATGGCTACACCTTC	CASSFTGSWGYGYTF
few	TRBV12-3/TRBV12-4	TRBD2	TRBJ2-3	TGTGCCAGCAGTTTAGAGCCGGGACTAGCGGGAGTCACAGATACGCAGTATTTT	CASSLEPGLAGVTDTQYF
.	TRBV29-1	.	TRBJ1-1	TGCAGCGTTGAAGTTGGGGCTGAAGCTTTCTTT	CSVEVGAEAFF
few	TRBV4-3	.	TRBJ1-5	TGCGCCAGCAGCCAAGGAGTCGGGGGGAAAAGCAATCAGCCCCAGCATTTT	CASSQGVGGKSNQPQHF
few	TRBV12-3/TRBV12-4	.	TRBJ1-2	TGTGCCAGCAGTTTAGGAGGGACGACAACCGACTATGGCTACACCTTC	CASSLGGTTTDYGYTF
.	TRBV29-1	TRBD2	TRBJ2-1	TGCAGCGTTGAGAGGTGGGCTAGCGGAGCCTACAATGAGCAGTTCTTC	CSVERWASGAYNEQFF
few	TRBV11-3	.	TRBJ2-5	TGTGCCAGCAGCTTAGCGGGAAGTCAGACCCAGTACTTC	CASSLAGSQTQYF
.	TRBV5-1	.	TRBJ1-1	TGCGCCAGCAGCTTGGTTACGGGGGGCTGGGGCACTGAAGCTTTCTTT	CASSLVTGGWGTEAFF
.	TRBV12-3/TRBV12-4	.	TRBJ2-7	TGTGCCAGCAGCCAATTCCTGAACTACGAGCAGTACTTC	CASSQFLNYEQYF
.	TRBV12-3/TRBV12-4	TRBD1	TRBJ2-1	TGTGCCAGCAGTTTAATCTATCGGGACAGGCTCTTC	CASSLIYRDRLF
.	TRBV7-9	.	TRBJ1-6	TGTGCCAGCAGCTTAAACAACAATAATTCACCCCTCCACTTT	CASSLNNNNSPLHF
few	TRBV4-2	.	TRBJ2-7	TGTGCCAGCAGCCAAGATCGGGCGGGGGCTAGGGAGCAGTACTTC	CASSQDRAGAREQYF
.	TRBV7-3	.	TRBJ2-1	TGTGCCAGCAGCTCCCACCAGGCCAATGAGCAGTTCTTC	CASSSHQANEQFF
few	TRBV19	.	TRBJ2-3	TGTGCCAGTAGTATAGAAGATACGCAGTATTTT	CASSIEDTQYF
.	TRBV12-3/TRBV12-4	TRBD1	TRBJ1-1	TGTGCCAGCAGACAGGGGACAGTCGTGAACACTGAAGCTTTCTTT	CASRQGTVVNTEAFF
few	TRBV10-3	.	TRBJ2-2	TGTGCCATCAGGGGGCCGGAGGGCGCCACCGGGGAGCTGTTTTTT	CAIRGPEGATGELFF
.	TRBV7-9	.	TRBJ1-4	TGTGCCAGCAGCTTAGGGGGGAGTGATAATGAAAAACTGTTTTTT	CASSLGGSDNEKLFF
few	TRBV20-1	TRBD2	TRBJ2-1	TGCAGTGCAAAGGGACTAGCGGGGTCCCGCTCCTACAATGAGCAGTTCTTC	CSAKGLAGSRSYNEQFF
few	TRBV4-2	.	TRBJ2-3	TGTGCCAGCAGCCAAACAGGGTCAGATACGCAGTATTTT	CASSQTGSDTQYF
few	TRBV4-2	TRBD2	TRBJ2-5	TGTGCCAGCAGCCAACCCGGACTAGCGGTTCAAGAGACCCAGTACTTC	CASSQPGLAVQETQYF
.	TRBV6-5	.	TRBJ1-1	TGTGCCAGCAGTTACCCCCCGGGGACTGAAGCTTTCTTT	CASSYPPGTEAFF
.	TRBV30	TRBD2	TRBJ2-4	TGTGCCTGGAACGCAGCGGGGACCGATCTAGCCAAAAACATTCAGTACTTC	CAWNAAGTDLAKNIQYF
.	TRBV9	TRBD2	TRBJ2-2	TGTGCCAGCAGCGGACTAGCGGGATATAACGGGGAGCTGTTTTTT	CASSGLAGYNGELFF
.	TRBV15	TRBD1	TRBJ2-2	TGTGCCACCAGGACAGGGGTGAACACCGGGGAGCTGTTTTTT	CATRTGVNTGELFF
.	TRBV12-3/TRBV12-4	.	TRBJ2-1	TGTGCCAGCAGTTTATGGCGGGTCTCCTACAATGAGCAGTTCTTC	CASSLWRVSYNEQFF
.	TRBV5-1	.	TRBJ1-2	TGCGCCAGCAGCATGGCCGGGGAGGATGGCTACACCTTC	CASSMAGEDGYTF
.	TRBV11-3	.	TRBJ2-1	TGTGCCAGCAGCTTAGAGACCCAGGGGTTCTATGAGCAGTTCTTC	CASSLETQGFYEQFF
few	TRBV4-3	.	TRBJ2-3	TGCGCCAGCAGCCAAGAAGACCGCACAGATACGCAGTATTTT	CASSQEDRTDTQYF
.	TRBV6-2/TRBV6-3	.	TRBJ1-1	TGTGCCACCGGCCGGCGGGGGGCTGAAGCTTTCTTT	CATGRRGAEAFF
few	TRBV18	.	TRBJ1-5	TGTGCCAGCTCACCACAGGGCCCTTACAATCAGCCCCAGCATTTT	CASSPQGPYNQPQHF
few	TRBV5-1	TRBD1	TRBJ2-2	TGCGCCAGCAGCCCCTCGACAGGGAACCCCGGGGAGCTGTTTTTT	CASSPSTGNPGELFF
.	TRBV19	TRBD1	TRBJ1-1	TGTGCCAGTAGTCAGTACAGGGGGAACACTGAAGCTTTCTTT	CASSQYRGNTEAFF
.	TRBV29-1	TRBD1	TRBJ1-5	TGCAGCGCTAAACAGGGGGTGGGTCAGCCCCAGCATTTT	CSAKQGVGQPQHF